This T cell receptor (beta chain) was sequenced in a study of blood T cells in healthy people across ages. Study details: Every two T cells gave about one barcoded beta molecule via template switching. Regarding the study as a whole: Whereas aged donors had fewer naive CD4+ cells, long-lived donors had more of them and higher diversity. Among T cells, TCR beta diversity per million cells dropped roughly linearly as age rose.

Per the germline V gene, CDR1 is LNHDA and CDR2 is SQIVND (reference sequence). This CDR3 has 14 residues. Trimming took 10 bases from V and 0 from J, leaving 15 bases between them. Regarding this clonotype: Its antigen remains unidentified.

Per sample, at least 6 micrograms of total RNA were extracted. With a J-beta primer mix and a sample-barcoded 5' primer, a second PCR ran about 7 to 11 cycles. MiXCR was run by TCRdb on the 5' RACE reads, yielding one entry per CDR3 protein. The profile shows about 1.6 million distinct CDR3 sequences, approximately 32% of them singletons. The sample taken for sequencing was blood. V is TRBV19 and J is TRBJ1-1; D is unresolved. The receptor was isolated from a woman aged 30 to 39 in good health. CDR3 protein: CATKLEAVNTEAFF. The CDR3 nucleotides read TGTGCCACAAAGTTGGAGGCGGTGAACACTGAAGCTTTCTTT.